The TCR beta chain described here comes from a study of T cells after posttransplantation cyclophosphamide (dated by TCRdb to the mid-2010s). For context, the study as a whole: T cell repertoire reconstitution was tracked by TRB sequencing after myeloablative bone marrow transplantation in which posttransplantation cyclophosphamide was used as GVHD prophylaxis. Blood from all 30 or so PTCy patients who had 1-year posttransplant specimens underwent TRB sequencing. Antigen receptor sequencing covered samples from a few dozen PTCy-treated patients and about 17 of their related bone marrow donors. TRB sequencing was also done on up to about 3 additional blood samples from 2 to 5.2 years after transplant in 3 patients, and on pretransplant blood from a handful of patients. TRA and TRB clonality were tightly correlated in several samples, so subsequent TCR analyses focused on TRB only. Public TRB sequences were searched against a database of over 3,000 sequences associated with responses to pathogens, tumor antigens, self-antigens and alloantigens. The full study reports these points: At 1-2 months, donor-recipient similarity was low but rose over the first year, and the later blood repertoires were often dominated by donor CD8+ memory clones. Across around 48 patients, recipient CMV seropositivity and CMV reactivation were highly associated with TRB clonality; PTCy diversity was similar to CNI/methotrexate controls. The TRB repertoires of T cells infiltrating skin or GI tract showed only limited overlap with the TRB repertoires of T cells in blood.

Genomic DNA was used for TRB sequencing, which was performed with the immunoSEQ assay at survey resolution or with the hsTCRB kit. On the study's bioinformatics: The immunoSEQ software handled the initial read processing, while the LymphoSeq R package was used for the repertoire analyses. Clonality was computed as 1 minus normalized Shannon entropy; Gini coefficient was also calculated for each TRB dataset. To infer phenotypes in unsorted samples, TRB sequences from sorted subsets of the recipient or donor were mapped onto the unsorted samples of the same recipient. TCRdb carries this immuneACCESS record with in-frame sequences only. Its versions omit some clonotypes, under half of them owing to an unresolved V gene in the studies checked, with the rest unexplained. V, J and clone size reflect that table, while D and trimming were determined from the DNA. Across this sample, some 23,000 clones were tabulated and none appeared just once. The ten most abundant clones make up about 2% of the sample.

This clone was recorded many times. Its cognate antigen has yet to be identified. No qualities accompany the bases; no much larger clone lies one base away. CDR1 and CDR2, looked up from the germline V gene, are MGHRA and YSYEKL. The junction shows trimming of 0 bases on V and 3 bases on J, and the gene matches do not reach 7 bases of it. Reading from cysteine to phenylalanine, the CDR3 counts 17 amino acids. Kept here is only the CDR3 DNA, which spans 51 bases and is read in frame from base 1. The sample's treatment or condition label, decoded: high-dose cyclophosphamide on days +3 and +4 as single-agent GVHD prophylaxis. For conditioning, the PTCy patients got busulfan and fludarabine, then a related or unrelated marrow graft, followed by cyclophosphamide on days +3 and +4. PTCy-treated patients were drawn from a prospective multi-institutional clinical trial. Peripheral blood and bone marrow mononuclear cells were isolated by Ficoll-Hypaque density centrifugation and were cryopreserved.

The TCR was taken from a young adult male patient who received an allogeneic stem cell transplant from a related donor, was CMV-positive, and had no GVHD. After a transplant, the donor of the graft may account for some T cells. The material sequenced was PBMCs, taken after allogeneic stem cell transplant with posttransplant cyclophosphamide. The chain joins TRBV4-1 to TRBJ2-3, with 9 bases in between that match TRBD2. The bases read TGCGCCAGCAGCCAAGACGGGCGGGGGGGTTGGACAGATACGCAGTATTTT. It translates as CASSQDGRGGWTDTQYF.